This T cell receptor beta chain was sequenced during a study of cytotoxic CD8 clonotypes in ibrutinib-treated CLL. On the study more broadly: Once patients had received a median 12 months of treatment, range 6 to 36, response samples were obtained.

This clone occurred a few times. V was clipped by 6 bases and J by 3 bases, with 14 bases between them. CDR3 length: 14 amino acids. CDR1 SEHNR and CDR2 FQNEAQ come from the germline V gene (reference sequence). Sequencing used immunoSEQ multiplex PCR; TCRdb keeps in-frame clones, though not all of them. Of 150,000 or so clones listed, under 90% were seen once; the top ten hold less than 6%. The source was PBMCs, collected after 24 months of ibrutinib treatment. This sequence originates from a human donor with chronic lymphocytic leukemia. This sequence joins TRBV7-9 and TRBJ1-2; D is undetermined. In DNA, the CDR3 is TGTGCCAGCAGGGGATGGGGTTGGGACTATGGCTACACCTTC. Its protein is CASRGWGWDYGYTF.